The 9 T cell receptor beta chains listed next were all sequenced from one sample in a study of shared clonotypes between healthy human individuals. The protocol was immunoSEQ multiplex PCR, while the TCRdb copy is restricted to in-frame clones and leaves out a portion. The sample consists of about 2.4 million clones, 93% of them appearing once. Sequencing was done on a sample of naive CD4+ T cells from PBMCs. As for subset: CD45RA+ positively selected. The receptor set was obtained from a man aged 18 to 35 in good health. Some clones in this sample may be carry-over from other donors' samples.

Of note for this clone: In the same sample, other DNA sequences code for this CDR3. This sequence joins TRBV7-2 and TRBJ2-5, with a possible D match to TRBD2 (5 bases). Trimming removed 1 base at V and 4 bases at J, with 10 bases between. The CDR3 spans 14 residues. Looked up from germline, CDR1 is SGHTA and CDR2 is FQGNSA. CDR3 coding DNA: TGTGCCAGCAGCTTAGGTCTAGCTGGAGAGACCCAGTACTTC. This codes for CASSLGLAGETQYF.

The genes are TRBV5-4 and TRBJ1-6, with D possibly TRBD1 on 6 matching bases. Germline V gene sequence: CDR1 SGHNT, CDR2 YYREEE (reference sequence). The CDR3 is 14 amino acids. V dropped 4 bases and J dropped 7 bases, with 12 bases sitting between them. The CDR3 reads CASSPEGGNSPLHF. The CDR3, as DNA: TGTGCCAGCAGCCCGGAGGGGGGGAATTCACCCCTCCACTTT.

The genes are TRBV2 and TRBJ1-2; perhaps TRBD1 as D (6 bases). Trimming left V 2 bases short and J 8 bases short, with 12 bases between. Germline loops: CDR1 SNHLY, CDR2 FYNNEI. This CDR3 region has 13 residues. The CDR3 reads CASSEYRVQGYTF. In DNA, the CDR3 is TGTGCCAGCAGTGAATACAGGGTACAAGGCTACACCTTC.

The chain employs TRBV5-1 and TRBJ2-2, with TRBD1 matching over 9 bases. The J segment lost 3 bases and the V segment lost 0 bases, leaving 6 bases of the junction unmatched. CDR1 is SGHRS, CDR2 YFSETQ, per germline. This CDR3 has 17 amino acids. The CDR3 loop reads CASSLGDREGYTGELFF. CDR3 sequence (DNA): TGCGCCAGCAGCTTGGGGGACAGGGAAGGGTACACCGGGGAGCTGTTTTTT.

The CDR3 nucleotides read TGTGCCAGCAGCAAAGGGGGCGCAGAAAAACTGTTTTTT. Translating it yields CASSKGGAEKLFF. This chain joins TRBV5-4 and TRBJ1-4; 7 nucleotides align to TRBD1. Germline CDR1 reads SGHNT; CDR2 reads YYREEE (reference sequence). The CDR3 sequence is 13 residues long. Losses at the gene ends were 4 bases for V and 8 bases for J; bases not matched to a gene: 5.

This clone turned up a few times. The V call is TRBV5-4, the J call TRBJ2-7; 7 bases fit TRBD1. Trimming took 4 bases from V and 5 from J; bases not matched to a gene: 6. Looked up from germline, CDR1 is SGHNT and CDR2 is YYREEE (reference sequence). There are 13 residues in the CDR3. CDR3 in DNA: TGTGCCAGCAGCACTCGACAGGGCGACGAGCAGTACTTC. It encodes CASSTRQGDEQYF.

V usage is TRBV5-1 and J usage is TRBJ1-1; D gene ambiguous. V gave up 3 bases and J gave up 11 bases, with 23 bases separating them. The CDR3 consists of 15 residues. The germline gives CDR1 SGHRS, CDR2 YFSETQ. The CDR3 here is CASSSYIPGGSGAFF. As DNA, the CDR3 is TGCGCCAGCAGCTCATATATCCCAGGAGGTTCTGGGGCTTTCTTT.

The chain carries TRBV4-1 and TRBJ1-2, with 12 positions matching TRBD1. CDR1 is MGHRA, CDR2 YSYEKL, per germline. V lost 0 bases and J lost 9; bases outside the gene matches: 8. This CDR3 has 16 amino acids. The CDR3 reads CASSQESRDRGLCYTF. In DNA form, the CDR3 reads TGCGCCAGCAGCCAAGAAAGCAGGGACAGGGGGCTGTGCTACACCTTC.

The CDR3 loop reads CASRRGSGNTIYF. The CDR3 DNA reads as TGTGCCTCGCGCCGGGGCTCTGGAAACACCATATATTTT. The chain is built from TRBV30 and TRBJ1-3; D gene uncertain. The V gene lost 7 bases and the J gene lost 0 bases, with 10 bases spanning the gap. This CDR3 spans 13 amino acids. The germline V gene encodes CDR1 GTSNPN and CDR2 SVGIG (reference sequence).